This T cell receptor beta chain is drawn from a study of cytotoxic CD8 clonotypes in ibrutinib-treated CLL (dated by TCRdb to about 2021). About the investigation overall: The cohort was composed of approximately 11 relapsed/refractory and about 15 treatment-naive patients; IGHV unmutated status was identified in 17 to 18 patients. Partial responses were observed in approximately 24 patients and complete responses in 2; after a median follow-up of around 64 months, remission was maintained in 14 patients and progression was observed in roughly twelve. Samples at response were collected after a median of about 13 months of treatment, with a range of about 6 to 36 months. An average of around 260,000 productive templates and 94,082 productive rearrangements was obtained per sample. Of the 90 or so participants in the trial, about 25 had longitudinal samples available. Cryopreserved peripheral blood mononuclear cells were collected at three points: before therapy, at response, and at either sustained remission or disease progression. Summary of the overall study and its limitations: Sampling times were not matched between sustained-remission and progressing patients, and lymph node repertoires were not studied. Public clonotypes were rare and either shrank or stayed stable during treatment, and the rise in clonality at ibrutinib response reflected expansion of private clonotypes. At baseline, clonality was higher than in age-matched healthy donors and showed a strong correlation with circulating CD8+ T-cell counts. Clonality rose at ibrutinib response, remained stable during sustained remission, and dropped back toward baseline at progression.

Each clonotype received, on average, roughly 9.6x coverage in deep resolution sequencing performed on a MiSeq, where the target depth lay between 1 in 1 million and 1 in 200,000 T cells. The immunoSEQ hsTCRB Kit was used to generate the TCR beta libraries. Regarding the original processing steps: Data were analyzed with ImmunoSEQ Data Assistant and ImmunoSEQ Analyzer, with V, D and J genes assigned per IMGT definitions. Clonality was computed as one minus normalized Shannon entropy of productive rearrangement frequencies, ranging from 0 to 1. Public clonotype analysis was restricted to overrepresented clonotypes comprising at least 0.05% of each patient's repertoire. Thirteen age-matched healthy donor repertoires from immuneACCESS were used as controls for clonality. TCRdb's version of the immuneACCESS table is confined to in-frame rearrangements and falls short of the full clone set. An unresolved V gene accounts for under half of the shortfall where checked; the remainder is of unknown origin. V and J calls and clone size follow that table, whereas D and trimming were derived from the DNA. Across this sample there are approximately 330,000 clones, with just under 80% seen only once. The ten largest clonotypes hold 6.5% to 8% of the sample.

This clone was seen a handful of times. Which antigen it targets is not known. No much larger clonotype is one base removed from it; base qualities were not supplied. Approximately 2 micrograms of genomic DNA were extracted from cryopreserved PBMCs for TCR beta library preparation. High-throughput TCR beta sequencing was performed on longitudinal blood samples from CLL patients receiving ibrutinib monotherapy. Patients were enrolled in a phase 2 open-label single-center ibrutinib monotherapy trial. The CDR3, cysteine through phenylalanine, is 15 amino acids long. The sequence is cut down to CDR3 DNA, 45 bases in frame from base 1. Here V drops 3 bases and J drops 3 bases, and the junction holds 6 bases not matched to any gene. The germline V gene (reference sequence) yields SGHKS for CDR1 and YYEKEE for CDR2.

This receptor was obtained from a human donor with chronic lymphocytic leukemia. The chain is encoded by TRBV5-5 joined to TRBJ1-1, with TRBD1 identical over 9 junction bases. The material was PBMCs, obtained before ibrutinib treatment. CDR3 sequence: CASSWGTGRYTEAFF. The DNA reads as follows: TGTGCCAGCAGCTGGGGGACAGGGAGGTACACTGAAGCTTTCTTT.